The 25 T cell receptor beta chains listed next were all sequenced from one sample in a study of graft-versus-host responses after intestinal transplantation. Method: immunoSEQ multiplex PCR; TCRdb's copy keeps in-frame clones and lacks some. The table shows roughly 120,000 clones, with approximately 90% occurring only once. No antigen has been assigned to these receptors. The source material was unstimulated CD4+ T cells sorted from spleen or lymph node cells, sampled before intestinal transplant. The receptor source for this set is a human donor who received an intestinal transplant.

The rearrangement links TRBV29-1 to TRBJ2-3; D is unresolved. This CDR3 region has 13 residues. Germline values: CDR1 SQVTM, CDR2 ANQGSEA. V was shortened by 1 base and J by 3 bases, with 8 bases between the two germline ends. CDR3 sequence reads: CSVEGLYTDTQYF. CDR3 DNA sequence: TGCAGCGTTGAAGGCCTCTATACAGATACGCAGTATTTT.

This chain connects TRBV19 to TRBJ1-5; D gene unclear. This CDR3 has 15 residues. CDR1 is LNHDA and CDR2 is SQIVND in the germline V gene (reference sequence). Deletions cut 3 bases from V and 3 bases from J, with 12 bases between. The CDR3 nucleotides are TGTGCCAGTAGTATTAGCCACACCCTCAATCAGCCCCAGCATTTT. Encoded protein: CASSISHTLNQPQHF.

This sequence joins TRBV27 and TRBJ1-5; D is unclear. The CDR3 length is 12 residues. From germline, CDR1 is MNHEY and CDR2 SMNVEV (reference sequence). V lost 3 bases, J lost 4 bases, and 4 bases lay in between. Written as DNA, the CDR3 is TGTGCCAGCAGTTTTACAAATCAGCCCCAGCATTTT. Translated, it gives CASSFTNQPQHF.

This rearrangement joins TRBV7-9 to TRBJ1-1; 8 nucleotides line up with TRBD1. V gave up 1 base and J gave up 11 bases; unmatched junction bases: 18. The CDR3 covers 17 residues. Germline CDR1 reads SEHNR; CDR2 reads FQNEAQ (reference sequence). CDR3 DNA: TGTGCCAGCAGCTTAGAACACGCAGGGGGCGGTATCGTAGGCGCTTTCTTT. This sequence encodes CASSLEHAGGGIVGAFF.

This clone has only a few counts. Here the CDR3 reads CASSYTGTRSSYEQYF. The CDR3 coding sequence is TGCGCCAGCAGCTACACCGGGACTAGGAGCTCCTACGAGCAGTACTTC. V usage is TRBV5-1 and J usage is TRBJ2-7, with 8 bases identical to TRBD2. After removal of 3 bases from V and 0 bases from J, the junction contained 8 bases not matched to a gene. The CDR3 runs to 16 residues. Germline V gives CDR1 SGHRS, CDR2 YFSETQ.

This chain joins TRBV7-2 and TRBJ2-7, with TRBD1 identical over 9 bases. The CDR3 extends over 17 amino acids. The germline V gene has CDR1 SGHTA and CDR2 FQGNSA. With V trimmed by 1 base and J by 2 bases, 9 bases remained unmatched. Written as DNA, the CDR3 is TGTGCCAGCAGCTTAGGCCCGCTGGGACAGGGAGCCTACGAGCAGTACTTC. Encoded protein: CASSLGPLGQGAYEQYF.

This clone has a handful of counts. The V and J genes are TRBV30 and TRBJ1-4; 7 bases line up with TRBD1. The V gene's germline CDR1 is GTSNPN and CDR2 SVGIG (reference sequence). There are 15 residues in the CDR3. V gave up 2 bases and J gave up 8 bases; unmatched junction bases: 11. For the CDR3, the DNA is TGTGCCTGGAGTCCACCGGGACAGATGGAAGAAAAACTGTTTTTT. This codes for CAWSPPGQMEEKLFF.

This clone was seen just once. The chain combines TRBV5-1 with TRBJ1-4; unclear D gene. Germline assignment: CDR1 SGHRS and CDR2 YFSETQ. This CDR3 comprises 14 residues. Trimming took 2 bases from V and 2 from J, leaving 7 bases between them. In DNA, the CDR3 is TGCGCCAGCAGCTTAGATGGCACTAATGAAAAACTGTTTTTT. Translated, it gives CASSLDGTNEKLFF.

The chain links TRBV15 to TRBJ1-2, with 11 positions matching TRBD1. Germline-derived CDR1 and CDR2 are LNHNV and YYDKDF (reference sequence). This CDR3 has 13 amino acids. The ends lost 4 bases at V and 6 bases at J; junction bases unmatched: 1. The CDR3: CATSTGQGDGYTF. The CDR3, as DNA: TGTGCCACCAGCACGGGACAGGGGGATGGCTACACCTTC.

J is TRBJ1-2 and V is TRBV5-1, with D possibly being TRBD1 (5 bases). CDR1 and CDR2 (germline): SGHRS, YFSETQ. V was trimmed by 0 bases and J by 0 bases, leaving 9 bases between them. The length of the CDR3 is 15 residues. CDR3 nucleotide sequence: TGCGCCAGCAGCTTGGGGCCAGGGCCTAACTATGGCTACACCTTC. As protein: CASSLGPGPNYGYTF.

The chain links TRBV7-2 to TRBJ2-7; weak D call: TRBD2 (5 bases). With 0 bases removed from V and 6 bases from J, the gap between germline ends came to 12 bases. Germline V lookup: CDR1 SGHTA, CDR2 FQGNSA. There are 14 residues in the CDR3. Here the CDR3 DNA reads TGTGCCAGCAGCTTAGCGGGAGTTCGGGTCGAGCAGTACTTC. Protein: CASSLAGVRVEQYF.

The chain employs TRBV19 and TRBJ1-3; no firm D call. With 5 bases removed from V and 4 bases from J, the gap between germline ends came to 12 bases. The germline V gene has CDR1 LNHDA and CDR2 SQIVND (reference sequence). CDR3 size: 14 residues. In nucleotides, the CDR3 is TGTGCCAGTAGTGTTAAGACGCGGGGAAACACCATATATTTT. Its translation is CASSVKTRGNTIYF.

The CDR3 sequence is CASSPSGSYNEQFF. Here the CDR3 DNA reads TGTGCCAGCAGTCCGAGCGGGAGCTACAATGAGCAGTTCTTC. V and J are TRBV28 and TRBJ2-1; TRBD2 agrees at 8 bases. Looked up from germline, CDR1 is MDHEN and CDR2 is SYDVKM. With 5 bases clipped from V and 3 bases from J, the junction kept 3 bases outside the gene matches. CDR3 size: 14 residues.

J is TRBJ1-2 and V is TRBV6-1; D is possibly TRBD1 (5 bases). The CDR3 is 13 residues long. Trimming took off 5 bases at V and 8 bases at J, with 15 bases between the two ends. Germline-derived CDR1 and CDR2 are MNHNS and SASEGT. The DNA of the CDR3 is TGTGCCAGCAGTCTGGGGCCTGGTGGGGGCTACACCTTC. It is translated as CASSLGPGGGYTF.

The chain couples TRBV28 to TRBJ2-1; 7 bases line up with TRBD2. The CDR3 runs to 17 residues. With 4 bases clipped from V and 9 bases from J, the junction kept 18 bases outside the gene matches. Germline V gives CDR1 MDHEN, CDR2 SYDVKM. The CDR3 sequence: CASSSAPLASGWGEQFF. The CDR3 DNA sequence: TGTGCCAGCAGTTCGGCCCCACTAGCGTCGGGTTGGGGTGAGCAGTTCTTC.

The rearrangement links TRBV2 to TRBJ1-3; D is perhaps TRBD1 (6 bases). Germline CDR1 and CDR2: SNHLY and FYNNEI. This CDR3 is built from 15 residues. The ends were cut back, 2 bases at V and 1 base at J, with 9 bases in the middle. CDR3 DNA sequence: TGTGCCAGCAGTGAACAGGGGTTATCTGGAAACACCATATATTTT. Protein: CASSEQGLSGNTIYF.

The CDR3 nucleotides read TGCGCCAGCAGCCCGGGACAGGGGGCAGATACGCAGTATTTT. It specifies CASSPGQGADTQYF. The chain has TRBV5-1 and TRBJ2-3; 11 nucleotides align to TRBD1. Per germline, CDR1 SGHRS and CDR2 YFSETQ. This CDR3 comprises 14 residues. The V segment lost 4 bases and the J segment 4 bases; nucleotides outside the gene matches: 2.

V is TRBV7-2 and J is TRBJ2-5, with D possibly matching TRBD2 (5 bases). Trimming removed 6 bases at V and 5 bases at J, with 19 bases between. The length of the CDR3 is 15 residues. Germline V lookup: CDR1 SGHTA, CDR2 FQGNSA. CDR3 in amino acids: CASRLSFGELETQYF. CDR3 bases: TGTGCCAGCAGGCTGTCGTTTGGGGAGCTTGAGACCCAGTACTTC. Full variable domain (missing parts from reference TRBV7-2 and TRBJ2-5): GAGVSQSPSNKVTEKGKDVELRCDPISGHTALYWYRQSLGQGLEFLIYFQGNSAPDKSGLPSDRFSAERTGGSVSTLTIQRTQQEDSAVYLCASRLSFGELETQYFGPGTRLLVL.

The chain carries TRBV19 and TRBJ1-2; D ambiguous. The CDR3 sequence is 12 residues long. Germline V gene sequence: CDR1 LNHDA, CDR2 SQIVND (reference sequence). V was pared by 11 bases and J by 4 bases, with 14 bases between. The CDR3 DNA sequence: TGTGCCGGAAGGAGCGGATCCTATGGCTACACCTTC. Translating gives CAGRSGSYGYTF. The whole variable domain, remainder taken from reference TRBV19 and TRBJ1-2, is DGGITQSPKYLFRKEGQNVTLSCEQNLNHDAMYWYRQDPGQGLRLIYYSQIVNDFQKGDIAEGYSVSREKKESFPLTVTSAQKNPTAFYLCAGRSGSYGYTFGSGTRLTVV.

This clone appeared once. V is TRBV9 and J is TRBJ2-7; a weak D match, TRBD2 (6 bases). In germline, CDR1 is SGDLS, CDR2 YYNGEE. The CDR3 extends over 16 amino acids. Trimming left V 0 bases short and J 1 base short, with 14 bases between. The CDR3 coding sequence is TGTGCCAGCAGCGTAGGGGTAGGCCGGGGGTCCTACGAGCAGTACTTC. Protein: CASSVGVGRGSYEQYF.

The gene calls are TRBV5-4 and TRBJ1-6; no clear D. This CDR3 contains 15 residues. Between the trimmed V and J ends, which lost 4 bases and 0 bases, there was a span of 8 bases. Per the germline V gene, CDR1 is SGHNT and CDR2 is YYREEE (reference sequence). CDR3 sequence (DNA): TGTGCCAGCAGCAAGGAGAGCTCCTATAATTCACCCCTCCACTTT. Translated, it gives CASSKESSYNSPLHF.

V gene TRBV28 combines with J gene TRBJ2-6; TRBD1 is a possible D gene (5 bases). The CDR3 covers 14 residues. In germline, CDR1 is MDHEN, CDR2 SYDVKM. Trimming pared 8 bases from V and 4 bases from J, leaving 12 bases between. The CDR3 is CASEGAAGANVLTF. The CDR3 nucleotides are TGTGCCAGCGAAGGGGCAGCGGGGGCCAACGTCCTGACTTTC.

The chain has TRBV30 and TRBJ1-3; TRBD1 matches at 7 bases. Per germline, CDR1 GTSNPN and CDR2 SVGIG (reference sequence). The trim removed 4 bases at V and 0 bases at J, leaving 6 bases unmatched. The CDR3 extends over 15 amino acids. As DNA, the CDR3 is TGTGCCTGGACCAGAGGGACAGTCTCTGGAAACACCATATATTTT. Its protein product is CAWTRGTVSGNTIYF. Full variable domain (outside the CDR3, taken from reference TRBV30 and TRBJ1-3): SQTIHQWPATLVQPVGSPLSLECTVEGTSNPNLYWYRQAAGRGLQLLFYSVGIGQISSEVPQNLSASRPQDRQFILSSKKLLLSDSGFYLCAWTRGTVSGNTIYFGEGSWLTVV.

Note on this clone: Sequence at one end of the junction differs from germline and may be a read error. The CDR3 coding sequence is TGTGCCAGTCACCCCTACCCAAGCGGGAGGGCCCTGGAGACCCGGTACTTC. It yields the protein CASHPYPSGRALETRYF. The gene calls are TRBV27 and TRBJ2-5, with TRBD2 identical over 10 bases. CDR3 size: 17 residues. The V gene's germline CDR1 is MNHEY and CDR2 SMNVEV (reference sequence).

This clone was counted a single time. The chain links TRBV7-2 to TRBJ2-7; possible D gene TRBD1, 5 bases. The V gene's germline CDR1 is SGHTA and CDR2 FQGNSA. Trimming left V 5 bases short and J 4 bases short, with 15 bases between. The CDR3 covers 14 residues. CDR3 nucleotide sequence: TGTGCCAGCAGCCACAGGCCGGACCGATACGAGCAGTACTTC. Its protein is CASSHRPDRYEQYF.